Below, 9 T cell receptor beta chains from the same sample are listed, as sequenced in a study of graft-versus-host responses after intestinal transplantation. For these TCRs, the target antigens are not known. The protocol was immunoSEQ multiplex PCR, while the TCRdb copy is restricted to in-frame clones and leaves out a portion. The table records about 36,000 clones, 94% of them present only once. Here the sequenced sample was unstimulated CD4+ T cells sorted from spleen or lymph node cells, taken before transplant. The receptors here all came from a human donor who was the organ donor for an intestinal transplant.

The genes are TRBV20-1 and TRBJ2-7; no clear D gene. V was shortened by 1 base and J by 7 bases, with 8 bases between the two germline ends. This CDR3 is built from 11 residues. CDR1 and CDR2 from the germline V gene are DFQATT and SNEGSKA (reference sequence). The CDR3 is CSARALGEQYF. In DNA, the CDR3 is TGCAGTGCTAGAGCCCTCGGGGAGCAGTACTTC.

The V and J genes are TRBV2 and TRBJ1-5, with TRBD1 identical over 7 bases. The CDR3 spans 15 residues. V lost 6 bases to trimming and J lost 11 bases; unmatched junction nucleotides: 16. Germline V gene sequence: CDR1 SNHLY, CDR2 FYNNEI. The CDR3 DNA follows: TGTGCCAGCAGCCCCAAGACAGGGTTGGTATTGTCCCAGCATTTT. It translates to CASSPKTGLVLSQHF.

The V call is TRBV6-5, the J call TRBJ2-7; no clear D. With 0 bases removed from V and 3 bases from J, the gap between germline ends came to 12 bases. CDR1 and CDR2 from the germline V gene are MNHEY and SVGAGI. This CDR3 comprises 15 residues. This CDR3 reads CASSYSPQAHYEQYF. CDR3 nucleotides: TGTGCCAGCAGTTACTCGCCCCAGGCCCACTACGAGCAGTACTTC.

The CDR3: CASRAGQEQSYEQYF. In nucleotides, the CDR3 is TGTGCCAGCAGGGCAGGACAGGAACAGTCCTACGAGCAGTACTTC. This chain uses TRBV6-1 with TRBJ2-7; the match to TRBD1 covers 7 bases. Germline V gene lookup returns CDR1 MNHNS and CDR2 SASEGT. The CDR3 consists of 15 residues. Trimming took 6 bases from V and 1 from J; bases not matched to a gene: 9.

The chain carries TRBV7-2 and TRBJ1-1, with a tentative D call TRBD1 (5 bases). The length of the CDR3 is 13 residues. V shed 1 base and J shed 11 bases, with 14 bases lying between them. Germline CDR1 is SGHTA and CDR2 is FQGNSA. CDR3 nucleotides: TGTGCCAGCAGCTTAGTAGGGACCGCCAACGCTTTCTTT. This translates into CASSLVGTANAFF. The full variable domain, with the rest looked up from reference TRBV7-2 and TRBJ1-1, is GAGVSQSPSNKVTEKGKDVELRCDPISGHTALYWYRQSLGQGLEFLIYFQGNSAPDKSGLPSDRFSAERTGGSVSTLTIQRTQQEDSAVYLCASSLVGTANAFFGQGTRLTVV.

This chain joins TRBV2 and TRBJ1-1; D is unclear. Germline V lookup: CDR1 SNHLY, CDR2 FYNNEI. Trimming took 7 bases from V and 2 from J, leaving 14 bases between them. CDR3 length equals 14 residues. The CDR3 bases are TGTGCCAGCAAGTCAGAGGATCTCAACACTGAAGCTTTCTTT. Amino acids: CASKSEDLNTEAFF. Together with reference TRBV2 and TRBJ1-1, the CDR3 gives the full variable domain: EPEVTQTPSHQVTQMGQEVILRCVPISNHLYFYWYRQILGQKVEFLVSFYNNEISEKSEIFDDQFSVERPDGSNFTLKIRSTKLEDSAMYFCASKSEDLNTEAFFGQGTRLTVV.

The chain couples TRBV9 to TRBJ1-1; maybe TRBD1 (5 bases). The CDR3 loop spans 15 amino acids. V was shortened by 4 bases and J by 7 bases, with 20 bases between the two germline ends. Germline V gives CDR1 SGDLS, CDR2 YYNGEE. DNA of the CDR3: TGTGCCAGCAGCCAGTGGGAGGGGCTGATGAATGAAGCTTTCTTT. Translating gives CASSQWEGLMNEAFF.

The chain couples TRBV7-2 to TRBJ2-7, with TRBD1 matching over 7 bases. The V and J ends lost 3 bases and 2 bases, in that order; junction bases with no gene match: 10. The germline V gene has CDR1 SGHTA and CDR2 FQGNSA. The CDR3 length is 16 residues. The CDR3 region is CASSFPRGQGAYEQYF. The CDR3 DNA follows: TGTGCCAGCAGCTTCCCCCGAGGGCAGGGGGCCTACGAGCAGTACTTC.

This clone was seen only once. V and J are TRBV11-2 and TRBJ2-5; 8 positions agree with TRBD2. Per germline, CDR1 SGHAT and CDR2 FQNNGV. Unmatched junction bases numbered 7, after V lost 1 base and J lost 3 bases. CDR3 length: 16 amino acids. DNA of the CDR3: TGTGCCAGCAGCTTAGTCGGCGGGGGGCCAGAAGAGACCCAGTACTTC. Protein product: CASSLVGGGPEETQYF.